Listed below are T cell receptor beta chains from one sample, sequenced in a study of human T cells and chemical hapten exposure. TCRdb reprocessed the RACE reads with MiXCR, giving one entry per CDR3 protein. The repertoire holds about 70,000 distinct CDR3 sequences, with over 6.5% as singletons. The specimen was whole blood, collected in connection with sensitization to the hapten diphenylcyclopropenone (DPC). The receptors were sampled from a woman aged 45-65 years with alopecia areata. Some clones in this sample may be carry-over from other donors' samples. Both conserved end residues are part of each CDR3.

J,V,CDR3
TRBJ1-3,TRBV4-3,CASSQGAGYGNTIYF
TRBJ2-5,TRBV12-3/TRBV12-4,CASSPTLAGEETQYF
TRBJ1-2,TRBV29-1,CSVGQGVGYGYTF
TRBJ2-1,TRBV10-3,CAIAPSRGAGGGNEQFF
TRBJ2-3,TRBV5-1,CASSLEVASGSTDTQYF
TRBJ2-3,TRBV20-1,CSARGDLNTDTQYF
TRBJ2-2,TRBV27,CASSLPGLAGMGKTGELFF
TRBJ1-1,TRBV19,CASSIGVRGHGEAFF
TRBJ1-5,TRBV2,CASGTERGNQPQHF
TRBJ2-1,TRBV7-9,CASSPHLAGGPVPFF
TRBJ2-3,TRBV20-1,CSARGGRSGVEDTQYF
TRBJ1-4,TRBV7-9,CASSLSRGARNEKLFF
TRBJ1-6,TRBV18,CASSPVGQGQAPLHF
TRBJ2-7,TRBV4-3,CASSLGVRDEQYF
TRBJ2-7,TRBV7-2,CASSRGGSPTYEQYF